This TCR beta chain is drawn from a study of graft-versus-host responses after intestinal transplantation. At the level of the study: All recipients were transplanted with multivisceral, liver-intestinal, or isolated intestinal grafts. All recipients were given anti-thymocyte globulin induction, and tacrolimus and steroids were then administered for around three years.

This clone was recorded only once. Its target is not known. Study-wide results and caveats: In recipient marrow, GvH clones were found, and some appeared first in ileum or blood.

The repertoire was sequenced with immunoSEQ multiplex PCR; TCRdb's copy has only in-frame clones and lacks some. The sample holds about 99,000 clones, roughly 87% seen once. The CDR3 has 15 residues. CDR1 and CDR2 (germline): SNHLY, FYNNEI. The V segment lost 4 bases and the J segment 4 bases; nucleotides outside the gene matches: 7. This sequence originates from a human donor who received an intestinal transplant. Sample: unstimulated CD4+ T cells sorted from spleen or lymph node cells, taken before intestinal transplant. The chain recombines TRBV2 with TRBJ2-3, with 8 bases aligning to TRBD2. CDR3 DNA: TGTGCCAGCAGTGTAACGGGGGGGGCTCCAGATACGCAGTATTTT. Amino acids: CASSVTGGAPDTQYF.